Listed here are 23 T cell receptor beta chains from one sample, sequenced in a study of Ad26.COV2.S vaccination and SARS-CoV-2 variants. Measured with immunoSEQ multiplex PCR; TCRdb has only the in-frame clones, and not every one. Among 380,000 or so clones listed, approximately 83% were seen once. Treatment of the sample: around 19 received Ad26.COV2.S at low or high dose, single or two shots; several received placebo; per-sample allocation not given. Sample collection was performed on day 63 after the first vaccine or placebo injection. Material: peripheral blood, obtained in a trial of Ad26.COV2.S vaccine versus placebo. These receptor sequences come from a person aged 18-65 years who received the Ad26.COV2.S COVID-19 vaccine or a placebo.

V usage is TRBV2 and J usage is TRBJ2-3; D is undetermined. This CDR3 has 13 amino acids. Germline CDR1 and CDR2: SNHLY and FYNNEI. V was cut by 10 bases and J by 6 bases, with 17 bases left in between. As DNA, the CDR3 is TGTGCCACAGTTGGGCTTCTGGCGGATACGCAGTATTTT. Its protein is CATVGLLADTQYF.

The chain recombines TRBV4-2 with TRBJ1-2; D is possibly TRBD1 (5 bases). The V gene lost 7 bases and the J gene lost 6 bases, with 24 bases spanning the gap. This CDR3 is built from 16 residues. Looked up from germline, CDR1 is LGHNA and CDR2 is YNFKEQ. Here the CDR3 DNA reads TGTGCCAGCACCTCATCCACAGACAGTCCGGGTGATGGCTACACCTTC. Translated, it gives CASTSSTDSPGDGYTF.

V gene TRBV9 combines with J gene TRBJ1-3; tentative D call: TRBD1 (6 bases). Between the trimmed V and J ends, which lost 0 bases and 3 bases, there was a span of 10 bases. This CDR3 has 15 residues. From germline, CDR1 is SGDLS and CDR2 YYNGEE. The CDR3 nucleotides are TGTGCCAGCAGCGTAGCGGACAGCGTTGGAAACACCATATATTTT. This gives the protein CASSVADSVGNTIYF. Drawing the rest from reference TRBV9 and TRBJ1-3, the complete variable domain is DSGVTQTPKHLITATGQRVTLRCSPRSGDLSVYWYQQSLDQGLQFLIQYYNGEERAKGNILERFSAQQFPDLHSELNLSSLELGDSALYFCASSVADSVGNTIYFGEGSWLTVV.

The chain carries TRBV2 and TRBJ1-1; weak D call: TRBD1 (6 bases). In germline, CDR1 is SNHLY, CDR2 FYNNEI. V was trimmed by 4 bases and J by 3 bases, leaving 9 bases between them. The CDR3 has 13 amino acids. CDR3 sequence reads: CASSAQGYTEAFF. The CDR3 coding sequence is TGTGCCAGCAGTGCCCAGGGGTACACTGAAGCTTTCTTT.

The chain combines TRBV18 with TRBJ2-3, with D tentatively TRBD1 or TRBD2 (7 bases each). The V end was cut by 6 bases, the J end by 8 bases, with 15 bases between. Per germline, CDR1 KGHSH and CDR2 LQKENI. CDR3 length: 13 residues. The CDR3 DNA reads TGTGCCAGCTCGCCGACAGGGAGGGGTACGCAGTATTTT. Its translation: CASSPTGRGTQYF. The full variable domain, in which reference TRBV18 and TRBJ2-3 provide the parts outside the CDR3, is NAGVMQNPRHLVRRRGQEARLRCSPMKGHSHVYWYRQLPEEGLKFMVYLQKENIIDESGMPKERFSAEFPKEGPSILRIQQVVRGDSAAYFCASSPTGRGTQYFGPGTRLTVL.

The chain joins TRBV7-2 to TRBJ2-3; no clear D gene. This CDR3 is 14 amino acids long. Germline V gene lookup returns CDR1 SGHTA and CDR2 FQGNSA. Trimming left V 2 bases short and J 4 bases short, with 10 bases between. The CDR3 DNA reads as TGTGCCAGCAGCTTATCGTCCCTGCCAGATACGCAGTATTTT. This encodes CASSLSSLPDTQYF.

The rearrangement links TRBV29-1 to TRBJ1-1; 7 nucleotides match TRBD1. Trimming removed 5 bases from V and 1 base from J; junction bases left unmatched: 4. The CDR3 is made up of 13 amino acids. The germline V gene encodes CDR1 SQVTM and CDR2 ANQGSEA. As DNA, the CDR3 is TGCAGCGTTTTGGGGACAGCGAACACTGAAGCTTTCTTT. Encoded protein: CSVLGTANTEAFF.

V usage is TRBV27 and J usage is TRBJ1-2, with D maybe TRBD1 (5 bases). Per germline, CDR1 MNHEY and CDR2 SMNVEV (reference sequence). The CDR3 extends over 12 amino acids. Trimming removed 10 bases from V and 8 bases from J, with 17 bases in between. The CDR3 spells CATRDPGAGYTF. As DNA, the CDR3 is TGTGCCACCCGTGACCCCGGGGCGGGCTACACCTTC.

The chain carries TRBV5-1 and TRBJ2-7, with 8 bases fitting TRBD1. Germline-derived CDR1 and CDR2 are SGHRS and YFSETQ. V shed 4 bases, J shed 1 base, and the junction held 10 bases outside the gene matches. The CDR3 extends over 16 amino acids. The CDR3 nucleotides read TGCGCCAGCAGCGCTGGAGGACAGGGATATTCCTACGAGCAGTACTTC. It translates to CASSAGGQGYSYEQYF.

This sequence joins TRBV4-3 and TRBJ2-3; 7 bases line up with TRBD1. V gave up 1 base and J gave up 1 base; unmatched junction bases: 2. The CDR3 spans 15 residues. The germline CDR1 and CDR2 sequences are LGHNA and YSLEER. The CDR3 nucleotides are TGCGCCAGCAGCCAAGGTCAGGGGGGCACAGATACGCAGTATTTT. This encodes CASSQGQGGTDTQYF.

This clone showed up just once. The rearrangement uses TRBV6-5 and TRBJ1-6, with no clear D. CDR1 is MNHEY and CDR2 is SVGAGI in the germline V gene. Trimming cost V 6 bases and J 3 bases, with 9 bases left between them. The CDR3 is made up of 14 amino acids. CDR3 DNA sequence: TGTGCCAGCAGACCTGGGATCTATAATTCACCCCTCCACTTT. It codes for CASRPGIYNSPLHF.

The rearrangement links TRBV11-2 to TRBJ2-7, with a tentative D call TRBD2 (6 bases). The length of the CDR3 is 15 residues. CDR1 and CDR2 (germline): SGHAT, FQNNGV. The V end was cut by 2 bases, the J end by 0 bases, with 11 bases between. The CDR3 region is CASSLILGGSYEQYF. The CDR3 region has the DNA TGTGCCAGCAGCTTAATCCTCGGGGGCTCCTACGAGCAGTACTTC. Full variable domain (missing parts from reference TRBV11-2 and TRBJ2-7): EAGVAQSPRYKIIEKRQSVAFWCNPISGHATLYWYQQILGQGPKLLIQFQNNGVVDDSQLPKDRFSAERLKGVDSTLKIQPAKLEDSAVYLCASSLILGGSYEQYFGPGTRLTVT.

The chain has TRBV5-5 and TRBJ1-2; TRBD1 matches at 7 bases. The CDR3 is made up of 15 amino acids. The junction had 6 bases not matched to a gene; V was cut back by 0 bases and J by 4 bases. The germline V gene has CDR1 SGHKS and CDR2 YYEKEE (reference sequence). CDR3 amino acids: CASSLAPDRAYGYTF. Here the CDR3 DNA reads TGTGCCAGCAGCTTGGCTCCAGACAGGGCCTATGGCTACACCTTC.

The chain recombines TRBV28 with TRBJ2-1; D is ambiguous. Germline V lookup: CDR1 MDHEN, CDR2 SYDVKM. V was cut by 5 bases and J by 0 bases, with 14 bases left in between. The CDR3 has 16 amino acids. DNA of the CDR3: TGTGCCAGCAGTCGCCTCAGTGAGAGCTCCTACAATGAGCAGTTCTTC. Encoded protein: CASSRLSESSYNEQFF.

The V and J genes are TRBV5-6 and TRBJ1-3, with no clear D. V was shortened by 4 bases and J by 1 base, with 9 bases between the two germline ends. Germline-derived CDR1 and CDR2 are SGHDT and YYEEEE. This CDR3 is 14 amino acids long. The chain's CDR3 is CASSLLGSGNTIYF. In nucleotides, the CDR3 is TGTGCCAGCAGCCTGCTGGGATCTGGAAACACCATATATTTT. The complete variable domain, with remaining parts taken from reference TRBV5-6 and TRBJ1-3, reads DAGVTQSPTHLIKTRGQQVTLRCSPKSGHDTVSWYQQALGQGPQFIFQYYEEEERQRGNFPDRFSGHQFPNYSSELNVNALLLGDSALYLCASSLLGSGNTIYFGEGSWLTVV.

V and J are TRBV5-4 and TRBJ2-1; D not certain. The germline V gene has CDR1 SGHNT and CDR2 YYREEE (reference sequence). The CDR3 covers 12 residues. V was shortened by 4 bases and J by 7 bases, with 9 bases between the two germline ends. CDR3 amino acids: CASSGPWNEQFF. The CDR3 nucleotides are TGTGCCAGCAGCGGACCGTGGAATGAGCAGTTCTTC.

The chain has TRBV7-2 and TRBJ2-3, with 9 bases fitting TRBD2. This CDR3 region has 16 residues. Germline V gene lookup returns CDR1 SGHTA and CDR2 FQGNSA. The J segment lost 2 bases and the V segment lost 5 bases, leaving 8 bases of the junction unmatched. CDR3 amino acids: CASSPLAGAITDTQYF. In DNA, the CDR3 is TGTGCCAGCAGCCCGTTAGCGGGAGCGATCACAGATACGCAGTATTTT.

V usage is TRBV5-5 and J usage is TRBJ2-5; no clear D. There are 13 residues in the CDR3. Trimming took 2 bases from V and 1 from J, leaving 6 bases between them. Germline loops: CDR1 SGHKS, CDR2 YYEKEE (reference sequence). The CDR3 region has the DNA TGTGCCAGCAGCTTAACTCGCCAAGAGACCCAGTACTTC. It is translated as CASSLTRQETQYF.

The chain combines TRBV13 with TRBJ1-4, with a weak D call TRBD1 (6 bases). CDR1 is PRHDT, CDR2 FYEKMQ, per germline (reference sequence). V lost 2 bases and J 9 bases, leaving 10 bases between the germline ends. This CDR3 is 13 amino acids long. This CDR3 reads CASSLITGKKLFF. DNA for the CDR3: TGTGCCAGCAGCTTAATAACAGGGAAAAAACTGTTTTTT.

The V gene is TRBV9, the J gene TRBJ1-2; D is ambiguous. There are 13 residues in the CDR3. The V gene's germline CDR1 is SGDLS and CDR2 YYNGEE. The germline V and J ends were trimmed by 0 bases and 2 bases, with 5 bases remaining between them. In nucleotides, the CDR3 is TGTGCCAGCAGCGTAGAGGACAACTATGGCTACACCTTC. Its translation: CASSVEDNYGYTF.

This chain connects TRBV13 to TRBJ1-1, with 7 bases matching TRBD1. The CDR3 consists of 14 residues. Per germline, CDR1 PRHDT and CDR2 FYEKMQ (reference sequence). Unmatched junction bases numbered 4, after V lost 5 bases and J lost 1 base. CDR3 sequence reads: CASSTGTENTEAFF. CDR3 DNA sequence: TGTGCCAGCAGCACCGGGACAGAGAACACTGAAGCTTTCTTT.

The CDR3 DNA follows: TGCGCCAGCAGCCAAGGGACCTTAAGGGACAATGAGCAGTTCTTC. It yields the protein CASSQGTLRDNEQFF. The chain employs TRBV4-1 and TRBJ2-1, with unresolved D. In germline, CDR1 is MGHRA, CDR2 YSYEKL. Trimming left V 1 base short and J 5 bases short, with 12 bases between. This CDR3 has 15 amino acids.

This clone was counted between two and nine times. The chain links TRBV5-1 to TRBJ2-7; D is perhaps TRBD1 or TRBD2 (5 bases each). The germline V gene encodes CDR1 SGHRS and CDR2 YFSETQ. The CDR3 is made up of 13 amino acids. Deletions cut 3 bases from V and 7 bases from J, with 14 bases between. The CDR3 nucleotides read TGCGCCAGCAGCTGGGGTGGTGAGGGGGAGCAGTACTTC. It encodes CASSWGGEGEQYF.